These 19 T cell receptor beta chains were all obtained from the same sample, sequenced in a study of OX40 agonist ivuxolimab in advanced cancers. Library generation was performed with the immunoSEQ multiplex PCR assay. Sourced from immuneACCESS, this table was stored by TCRdb with only in-frame sequences that have V and J called. A share of the clones is absent; for the studies checked, an unresolved V gene accounts for under half, and the remainder has no known explanation. Recorded for this sample are some 120,000 clones; 92% of them occurred a single time. About 0.81% of the sample is in the top ten clones. The sequencing used CD4+ or CD8+ T cells sorted from blood, collected in a trial of the OX40 agonist ivuxolimab. The receptors were gathered from an adult with an advanced solid tumor such as melanoma, head and neck, liver or kidney cancer.

This chain connects TRBV5-4 to TRBJ2-7; TRBD2 aligns across 7 bases. This CDR3 is 16 amino acids long. The junction had 11 bases not matched to a gene; V was cut back by 3 bases and J by 2 bases. CDR1 is SGHNT and CDR2 is YYREEE in the germline V gene (reference sequence). The CDR3 sequence: CASSSETSRKTYEQYF. CDR3 coding DNA: TGTGCCAGCAGCTCGGAGACTAGCCGTAAGACCTACGAGCAGTACTTC.

The genes are TRBV7-3 and TRBJ2-1, with 8 positions matching TRBD2. This CDR3 comprises 16 residues. Germline values: CDR1 SGHTA, CDR2 FQGTGA. V was pared by 2 bases and J by 1 base, with 4 bases of the junction left unmatched. The CDR3 loop is CASSLPLAGSYNEQFF. Here the CDR3 DNA reads TGTGCCAGCAGCTTACCCCTAGCGGGTTCCTACAATGAGCAGTTCTTC.

The V gene is TRBV28, the J gene TRBJ1-6; 9 positions match TRBD1. Germline V gene sequence: CDR1 MDHEN, CDR2 SYDVKM. CDR3 length: 16 amino acids. V trimming: 2 bases; J trimming: 7 bases; junction bases outside the gene matches: 6. The CDR3: CASSLPPGQGNSPLHF. CDR3 bases: TGTGCCAGCAGTTTACCGCCCGGACAGGGGAATTCACCCCTCCACTTT. Using reference TRBV28 and TRBJ1-6 for the parts outside the CDR3, the full variable domain is DVKVTQSSRYLVKRTGEKVFLECVQDMDHENMFWYRQDPGLGLRLIYFSYDVKMKEKGDIPEGYSVSREKKERFSLILESASTNQTSMYLCASSLPPGQGNSPLHFGNGTRLTVT.

J is TRBJ1-2 and V is TRBV6-5, with TRBD1 matching 8 bases. The CDR3 runs to 15 residues. Trimming at V came to 2 bases and at J to 8 bases, leaving 10 bases not matched to a gene. Germline loops: CDR1 MNHEY, CDR2 SVGAGI. The CDR3 bases are TGTGCCAGCAGTTACGGGGTCCAGGGGGCAGGCGGCTACACCTTC. Encoded protein: CASSYGVQGAGGYTF.

The rearrangement links TRBV19 to TRBJ2-2, with D tentatively TRBD1 (6 bases). Between the trimmed V and J ends, which lost 5 bases and 4 bases, there was a span of 11 bases. This CDR3 contains 14 residues. The germline gives CDR1 LNHDA, CDR2 SQIVND (reference sequence). The CDR3 coding sequence is TGTGCCAGTAGTTTCCAGGGGAGCACCGGGGAGCTGTTTTTT. The encoded protein is CASSFQGSTGELFF.

J is TRBJ2-3 and V is TRBV7-3, with TRBD1 matching 7 bases. This CDR3 has 13 amino acids. The germline CDR1 and CDR2 sequences are SGHTA and FQGTGA. With V trimmed by 4 bases and J by 6 bases, 4 bases remained unmatched. The DNA of the CDR3 is TGTGCCAGCAGCTCTACAGGGGCTGATACGCAGTATTTT. Translation: CASSSTGADTQYF.

This chain uses TRBV4-3 with TRBJ2-7, with 9 bases fitting TRBD1. Trimming took 1 base from V and 4 from J; bases not matched to a gene: 5. This CDR3 contains 15 residues. Germline V gives CDR1 LGHNA, CDR2 YSLEER. The CDR3 protein is CASSQAGQGYYEQYF. DNA for the CDR3: TGCGCCAGCAGCCAAGCGGGACAGGGCTATTACGAGCAGTACTTC.

This rearrangement joins TRBV6-5 to TRBJ2-7, with 8 bases aligning to TRBD1. Per the germline V gene, CDR1 is MNHEY and CDR2 is SVGAGI. CDR3 length: 15 amino acids. Losses at the gene ends were 7 bases for V and 0 bases for J; bases not matched to a gene: 8. CDR3 protein: CASKSWTGNSYEQYF. The CDR3 nucleotides are TGTGCCAGCAAAAGTTGGACAGGGAACTCCTACGAGCAGTACTTC.

J is TRBJ1-2 and V is TRBV10-3; D gene unclear. Germline assignment: CDR1 ENHRY and CDR2 SYGVKD. CDR3 length: 14 residues. Deletions cut 0 bases from V and 7 bases from J, with 12 bases between. The CDR3 nucleotides are TGTGCCATCAGTGAGTCGTCGTATTCGGGTGGCTACACCTTC. Translating gives CAISESSYSGGYTF.

The V and J genes are TRBV5-1 and TRBJ1-1; D may be TRBD1 (5 bases). Germline loops: CDR1 SGHRS, CDR2 YFSETQ. The CDR3 consists of 14 residues. V lost 1 base and J lost 3, with 10 bases in between. CDR3 sequence (DNA): TGCGCCAGCAGCTTGAGGGGATCCGACACTGAAGCTTTCTTT. Its protein is CASSLRGSDTEAFF.

The chain carries TRBV6-6 and TRBJ2-3, with unresolved D. V shed 5 bases and J shed 4 bases, with 7 bases lying between them. Germline V lookup: CDR1 MNHNY, CDR2 SVGAGI (reference sequence). The CDR3 loop spans 12 amino acids. The CDR3 nucleotides read TGTGCCAGCAGTATTAGGTCAGATACGCAGTATTTT. Protein sequence: CASSIRSDTQYF.

The chain uses TRBV27 and TRBJ2-7; D might be TRBD2 (7 bases). The CDR3 runs to 15 residues. In germline, CDR1 is MNHEY, CDR2 SMNVEV (reference sequence). Trimming shortened V by 5 bases and J by 3 bases, and 17 bases separated the two germline ends. CDR3 region: CASSPSGGGDYEQYF. Here the CDR3 DNA reads TGTGCCAGCAGTCCAAGTGGAGGGGGGGACTACGAGCAGTACTTC.

This clone was observed a handful of times. The chain recombines TRBV7-6 with TRBJ1-5; no firm D call. The CDR3 is 13 amino acids. Looked up from germline, CDR1 is SGHVS and CDR2 is FNYEAQ. Trimming cost V 1 base and J 6 bases, with 7 bases left between them. DNA of the CDR3: TGTGCCAGCAGCTTAGGGTTCGGTCAGCCCCAGCATTTT. Translated, it gives CASSLGFGQPQHF.

The V and J genes are TRBV27 and TRBJ2-6; D gene unclear. There are 14 residues in the CDR3. Trimming shortened V by 5 bases and J by 0 bases, and 5 bases separated the two germline ends. Per the germline V gene, CDR1 is MNHEY and CDR2 is SMNVEV (reference sequence). The CDR3 loop is CASSQSSGANVLTF. CDR3 sequence (DNA): TGTGCCAGCAGTCAGAGCTCTGGGGCCAACGTCCTGACTTTC.

This clone was picked up one time. CDR3 sequence (DNA): TGTGCCAGCAGTTACCCGGGTGGGGAGCAGTACTTC. Protein product: CASSYPGGEQYF. The chain joins TRBV6-5 to TRBJ2-7, with D hard to call. Trimming removed 2 bases at V and 7 bases at J, with 9 bases between. This CDR3 has 12 amino acids. CDR1 and CDR2 from the germline V gene are MNHEY and SVGAGI.

The chain is built from TRBV28 and TRBJ2-7; TRBD2 is a possible D gene (6 bases). The CDR3 contains 14 residues. V shed 3 bases and J shed 4 bases, with 13 bases lying between them. CDR1 and CDR2 (germline): MDHEN, SYDVKM. The CDR3 protein is CASSLGGPIYEQYF. The CDR3 nucleotides are TGTGCCAGCAGTTTGGGAGGCCCCATTTACGAGCAGTACTTC.

This clone was found a few times. The chain joins TRBV7-2 to TRBJ2-7; possibly TRBD2 for D (7 bases). Germline CDR1 reads SGHTA; CDR2 reads FQGNSA. The CDR3 is 13 amino acids. V was pared by 5 bases and J by 5 bases, with 13 bases between. DNA for the CDR3: TGTGCCAGCAGCCGCGCGGGGGCCCACGAGCAGTACTTC. This codes for CASSRAGAHEQYF. Combining the CDR3 with reference TRBV7-2 and TRBJ2-7 gives the whole variable domain GAGVSQSPSNKVTEKGKDVELRCDPISGHTALYWYRQSLGQGLEFLIYFQGNSAPDKSGLPSDRFSAERTGGSVSTLTIQRTQQEDSAVYLCASSRAGAHEQYFGPGTRLTVT.

The chain joins TRBV6-5 to TRBJ1-2; no firm D call. The CDR3 consists of 13 residues. Trimming cost V 2 bases and J 1 base, with 5 bases left between them. Germline assignment: CDR1 MNHEY and CDR2 SVGAGI. The CDR3 here is CASSYKVNYGYTF. Here the CDR3 DNA reads TGTGCCAGCAGTTACAAGGTTAACTATGGCTACACCTTC.

The V gene is TRBV19, the J gene TRBJ1-5, with D possibly being TRBD1 (5 bases). Germline CDR1 is LNHDA and CDR2 is SQIVND (reference sequence). This CDR3 spans 16 amino acids. V was cut by 7 bases and J by 4 bases, with 20 bases left in between. The CDR3 region has the DNA TGTGCCAGTACCCTGGTGGGGGAGATAGCGAATCAGCCCCAGCATTTT. It specifies CASTLVGEIANQPQHF.